A single sample gave rise to the 22 T cell receptor beta chains below, sequenced in a study of control samples from healthy donors and cancer patients. The repertoire was sequenced with immunoSEQ multiplex PCR; TCRdb's copy has only in-frame clones and lacks some. In the table there are roughly 30,000 clones, about 85% of which are singletons. Sample: formalin-fixed, paraffin-embedded tissue. The origin of the receptors is a female donor with melanoma.

The chain links TRBV6-2 or TRBV6-3 to TRBJ1-5; TRBD1 matches 7 bases. Germline CDR1 reads MNHEY; CDR2 reads SVGEGT. V was clipped by 1 base and J by 4 bases; unmatched bases: 1. CDR3 size: 14 residues. CDR3 region: CASSYYRGNQPQHF. Written as DNA, the CDR3 is TGTGCCAGCAGTTACTACAGGGGAAATCAGCCCCAGCATTTT.

The J gene is TRBJ2-1, the V gene TRBV27; 13 positions match TRBD2. Germline V gene lookup returns CDR1 MNHEY and CDR2 SMNVEV (reference sequence). J was trimmed by 9 bases and V by 6 bases; bases with no gene match: 5. This CDR3 region has 14 residues. CDR3 in amino acids: CASSPGLAGTEQFF. CDR3 nucleotide sequence: TGTGCCAGCAGCCCGGGACTAGCGGGAACTGAGCAGTTCTTC.

V and J are TRBV4-1 and TRBJ2-7; 7 bases fit TRBD2. This CDR3 spans 18 amino acids. The germline V gene encodes CDR1 MGHRA and CDR2 YSYEKL. J lost 0 bases, V lost 1 base, and 12 bases had no gene match. This CDR3 reads CASSQVPPSLAASYEQYF. CDR3 sequence (DNA): TGCGCCAGCAGCCAAGTCCCGCCTAGTCTAGCGGCCTCCTACGAGCAGTACTTC.

The chain uses TRBV6-5 and TRBJ1-2, with 7 bases matching TRBD1. This CDR3 has 16 amino acids. V was pared by 0 bases and J by 4 bases, with 8 bases of the junction left unmatched. Germline V CDR1 and CDR2: MNHEY, SVGAGI. CDR3 nucleotides: TGTGCCAGCAGTTACTCGATTAGTGGACAGGTCTATGGCTACACCTTC. Its translation: CASSYSISGQVYGYTF.

This clone came up once. The sample carries other DNA sequences with the same CDR3. CDR3 amino acids: CATSRDGQGRDEQYF. Here the CDR3 DNA reads TGTGCCACCAGCAGAGACGGACAGGGCCGGGATGAGCAGTACTTC. The V call is TRBV15, the J call TRBJ2-7, with 8 bases matching TRBD1. This CDR3 is built from 15 residues. Germline CDR1 is LNHNV and CDR2 is YYDKDF (reference sequence). The junction had 8 bases not matched to a gene; V was cut back by 0 bases and J by 7 bases.

This chain connects TRBV5-1 to TRBJ2-5, with D perhaps TRBD2 (6 bases). This CDR3 has 15 amino acids. Trimming left V 3 bases short and J 2 bases short, with 14 bases between. Germline CDR1 reads SGHRS; CDR2 reads YFSETQ. As DNA, the CDR3 is TGCGCCAGCAGCTATAGAGGTAGCGGACAAGAGACCCAGTACTTC. It specifies CASSYRGSGQETQYF. Full variable domain (rest looked up from reference TRBV5-1 and TRBJ2-5): KAGVTQTPRYLIKTRGQQVTLSCSPISGHRSVSWYQQTPGQGLQFLFEYFSETQRNKGNFPGRFSGRQFSNSRSEMNVSTLELGDSALYLCASSYRGSGQETQYFGPGTRLLVL.

The chain couples TRBV19 to TRBJ1-1, with a weak D call TRBD1 (6 bases). CDR3 length: 13 amino acids. V lost 9 bases and J 10 bases, leaving 21 bases between the germline ends. The germline V gene encodes CDR1 LNHDA and CDR2 SQIVND (reference sequence). The CDR3 reads CASRVPWGGAAFF. The CDR3 DNA is TGTGCCAGCCGTGTGCCCTGGGGGGGGGCAGCTTTCTTT.

The chain uses TRBV10-3 and TRBJ2-5; D unresolved. Germline lookup yields CDR1 ENHRY and CDR2 SYGVKD. Trimming removed 2 bases from V and 3 bases from J, with 13 bases in between. CDR3 length: 15 residues. The CDR3 spells CAISEDISIEETQYF. DNA for the CDR3: TGTGCCATCAGTGAGGACATATCCATCGAAGAGACCCAGTACTTC.

This clone was observed once. In nucleotides, the CDR3 is TGTGCCAGCAGTGAAGGCTTCGAGCAGTACTTC. It yields the protein CASSEGFEQYF. The chain has TRBV6-1 and TRBJ2-7, with D uncertain. Germline assignment: CDR1 MNHNS and CDR2 SASEGT. V gave up 1 base and J gave up 6 bases, with 4 bases separating them. The length of the CDR3 is 11 residues.

The V gene is TRBV25-1, the J gene TRBJ1-5; the D is unclear. This CDR3 has 12 amino acids. Germline CDR1 and CDR2: MGHDK and SYGVNS. Trimming cost V 5 bases and J 4 bases, with 6 bases left between them. CDR3 in DNA: TGTGCCAGCAGTCGAGGGAATCAGCCCCAGCATTTT. Protein: CASSRGNQPQHF.

The chain joins TRBV4-3 to TRBJ2-7; D unresolved. CDR3 length equals 15 residues. The germline gives CDR1 LGHNA, CDR2 YSLEER. Deletions cut 0 bases from V and 0 bases from J, with 9 bases between. The CDR3 DNA sequence: TGCGCCAGCAGCCAAGAAGACGGGTTCTCCTACGAGCAGTACTTC. Translated: CASSQEDGFSYEQYF.

CDR3 DNA: TGTGCCAGTAGGACAGCCCGTCGGGACTATGGCTACACCTTC. This translates into CASRTARRDYGYTF. The V gene is TRBV19, the J gene TRBJ1-2; the D gene is possibly TRBD1 (5 bases). The CDR3 is 14 residues long. Trimming cost V 6 bases and J 3 bases, with 14 bases left between them. CDR1 and CDR2 (germline): LNHDA, SQIVND (reference sequence).

This clone turned up a few times. V is TRBV5-1 and J is TRBJ2-5; the D gene is possibly TRBD2 (6 bases). The CDR3 sequence is 14 residues long. The V end was cut by 1 base, the J end by 5 bases, with 12 bases between. Germline-derived CDR1 and CDR2 are SGHRS and YFSETQ. CDR3 sequence: CASSLLPAGETQYF. CDR3 coding DNA: TGCGCCAGCAGCTTGCTCCCCGCGGGGGAGACCCAGTACTTC.

CDR3 DNA sequence: TGCGCCAGCAGCCACCTTAGCTCTGGGGCCAACGTCCTGACTTTC. It translates to CASSHLSSGANVLTF. The chain is built from TRBV4-1 and TRBJ2-6; D gene unclear. CDR3 size: 15 residues. Trimming left V 3 bases short and J 0 bases short, with 6 bases between. The germline gives CDR1 MGHRA, CDR2 YSYEKL.

The chain is built from TRBV2 and TRBJ1-5; TRBD1 is a possible D gene (5 bases). V lost 3 bases to trimming and J lost 4 bases, with 7 bases between them. Germline lookup yields CDR1 SNHLY and CDR2 FYNNEI. The CDR3 spans 13 residues. CDR3 coding DNA: TGTGCCAGCAGTGACCAGGGAAATCAGCCCCAGCATTTT. Its translation: CASSDQGNQPQHF.

This rearrangement joins TRBV6-5 to TRBJ2-7; TRBD1 agrees at 9 bases. This CDR3 region has 13 residues. Germline CDR1 reads MNHEY; CDR2 reads SVGAGI. J lost 3 bases, V lost 8 bases, and 5 bases had no gene match. The CDR3 DNA sequence: TGTGCCAGCCTTGGACAGGGGATCTACGAGCAGTACTTC. Protein: CASLGQGIYEQYF.

The rearrangement uses TRBV19 and TRBJ2-7, with 9 bases matching TRBD1. Germline V lookup: CDR1 LNHDA, CDR2 SQIVND (reference sequence). The CDR3 runs to 17 residues. V lost 5 bases, J lost 1 base, and 12 bases stayed unmatched. The CDR3 here is CASSLRLPGQGSYEQYF. For the CDR3, the DNA is TGTGCCAGTAGTCTACGACTTCCGGGACAGGGTTCCTACGAGCAGTACTTC.

There are a few counts of this clone. The chain uses TRBV19 and TRBJ2-5, with D maybe TRBD2 (5 bases). The CDR3 runs 12 residues. Trimming removed 6 bases from V and 10 bases from J, with 15 bases in between. Germline loops: CDR1 LNHDA, CDR2 SQIVND (reference sequence). The CDR3 DNA sequence: TGTGCCAGTAGCGTGAGCGGACGGGGCCAGTACTTC. It yields the protein CASSVSGRGQYF.

The rearrangement links TRBV6-2 or TRBV6-3 to TRBJ2-7; TRBD2 matches at 14 bases. The ends lost 5 bases at V and 2 bases at J; junction bases unmatched: 5. Germline V gene lookup returns CDR1 MNHEY and CDR2 SVGEGT. The CDR3 has 16 residues. CDR3 residues: CASSPLGLAGAYEQYF. The CDR3 coding sequence is TGTGCCAGCAGTCCCCTGGGACTAGCGGGAGCCTACGAGCAGTACTTC.

V gene TRBV25-1 combines with J gene TRBJ2-3; D unresolved. There are 12 residues in the CDR3. CDR1 is MGHDK and CDR2 is SYGVNS in the germline V gene. V lost 5 bases and J lost 5, with 8 bases in between. CDR3 coding DNA: TGTGCCAGCAGTTCCTCGGTAGATACGCAGTATTTT. Translating gives CASSSSVDTQYF.

The chain employs TRBV6-5 and TRBJ1-1; maybe TRBD1 (6 bases). The V end was cut by 6 bases, the J end by 5 bases, with 19 bases between. The CDR3 is 15 amino acids. Germline CDR1 is MNHEY and CDR2 is SVGAGI. CDR3 amino acids: CASSPLLQGRTEAFF. CDR3 bases: TGTGCCAGCAGCCCACTTCTACAGGGTAGGACTGAAGCTTTCTTT.

V gene TRBV30 combines with J gene TRBJ2-4; 12 bases match TRBD2. The CDR3 is 15 residues long. The J segment lost 6 bases and the V segment lost 0 bases, leaving 3 bases of the junction unmatched. From germline, CDR1 is GTSNPN and CDR2 SVGIG (reference sequence). The CDR3 DNA sequence: TGTGCCTGGAGTGTGGGGACTAGCGGGTCAAACATTCAGTACTTC. This encodes CAWSVGTSGSNIQYF.